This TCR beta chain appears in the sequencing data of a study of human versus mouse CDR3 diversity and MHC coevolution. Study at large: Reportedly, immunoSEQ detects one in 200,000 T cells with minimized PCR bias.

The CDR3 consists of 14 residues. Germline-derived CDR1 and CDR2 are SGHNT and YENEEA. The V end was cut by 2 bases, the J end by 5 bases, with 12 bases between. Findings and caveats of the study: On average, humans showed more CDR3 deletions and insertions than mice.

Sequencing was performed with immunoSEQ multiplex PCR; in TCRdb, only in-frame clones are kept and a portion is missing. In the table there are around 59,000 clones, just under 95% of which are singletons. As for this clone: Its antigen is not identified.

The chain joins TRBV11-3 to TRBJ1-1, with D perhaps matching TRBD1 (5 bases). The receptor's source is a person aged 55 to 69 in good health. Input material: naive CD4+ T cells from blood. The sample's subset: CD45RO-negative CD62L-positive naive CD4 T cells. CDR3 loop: CASSLRQEGTEAFF. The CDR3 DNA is TGTGCCAGCAGCTTAAGGCAGGAGGGGACTGAAGCTTTCTTT.